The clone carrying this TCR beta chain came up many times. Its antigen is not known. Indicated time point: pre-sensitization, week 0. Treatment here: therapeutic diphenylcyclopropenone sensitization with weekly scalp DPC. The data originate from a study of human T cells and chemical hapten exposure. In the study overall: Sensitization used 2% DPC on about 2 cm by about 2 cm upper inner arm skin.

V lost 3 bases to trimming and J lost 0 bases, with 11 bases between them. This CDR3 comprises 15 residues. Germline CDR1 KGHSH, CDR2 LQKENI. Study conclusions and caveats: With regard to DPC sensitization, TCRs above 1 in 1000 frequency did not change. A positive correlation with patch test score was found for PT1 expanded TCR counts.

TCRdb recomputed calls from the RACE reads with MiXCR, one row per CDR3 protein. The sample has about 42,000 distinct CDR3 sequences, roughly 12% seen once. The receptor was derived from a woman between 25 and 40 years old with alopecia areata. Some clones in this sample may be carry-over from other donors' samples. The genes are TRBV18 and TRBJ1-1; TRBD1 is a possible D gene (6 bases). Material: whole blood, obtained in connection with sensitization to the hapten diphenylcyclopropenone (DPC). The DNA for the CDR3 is TGTGCCAGCTCACCGACCGGGGGCCTGAACACTGAAGCTTTCTTT. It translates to CASSPTGGLNTEAFF. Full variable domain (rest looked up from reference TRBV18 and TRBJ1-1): NAGVMQNPRHLVRRRGQEARLRCSPMKGHSHVYWYRQLPEEGLKFMVYLQKENIIDESGMPKERFSAEFPKEGPSILRIQQVVRGDSAAYFCASSPTGGLNTEAFFGQGTRLTVV.